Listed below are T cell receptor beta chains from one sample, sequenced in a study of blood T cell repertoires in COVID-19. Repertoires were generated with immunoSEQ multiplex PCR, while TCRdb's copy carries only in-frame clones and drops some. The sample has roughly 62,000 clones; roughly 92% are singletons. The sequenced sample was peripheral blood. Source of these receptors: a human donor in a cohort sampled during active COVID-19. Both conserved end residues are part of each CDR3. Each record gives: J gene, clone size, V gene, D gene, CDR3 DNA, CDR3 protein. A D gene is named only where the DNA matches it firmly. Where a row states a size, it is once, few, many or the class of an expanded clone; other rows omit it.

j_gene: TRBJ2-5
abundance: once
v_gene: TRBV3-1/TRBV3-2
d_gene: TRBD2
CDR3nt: TGTGCCAGCAGCCTTCGGACTAGCGGGAGTCGAGAGACCCAGTACTTC
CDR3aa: CASSLRTSGSRETQYF

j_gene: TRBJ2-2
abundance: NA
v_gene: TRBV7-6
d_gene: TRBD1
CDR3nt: TGTGCCAGCAGCGGAGGACAGGGTTATTCCGGGGAGCTGTTTTTT
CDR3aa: CASSGGQGYSGELFF

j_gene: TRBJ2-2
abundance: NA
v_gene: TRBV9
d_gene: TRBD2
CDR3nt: TGTGCCAGCAGCGGCCCCGTAGCGGGGGCGAACACCGGGGAGCTGTTTTTT
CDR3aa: CASSGPVAGANTGELFF

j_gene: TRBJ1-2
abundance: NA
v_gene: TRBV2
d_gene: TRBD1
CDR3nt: TGTGCCAGCAGCGCAGACAGGGTAAACTATGGCTACACCTTC
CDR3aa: CASSADRVNYGYTF

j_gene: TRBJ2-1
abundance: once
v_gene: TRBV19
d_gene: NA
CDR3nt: TGTGCCAGTAGAGGGGCCTACCCATACAATGAGCAGTTCTTC
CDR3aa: CASRGAYPYNEQFF

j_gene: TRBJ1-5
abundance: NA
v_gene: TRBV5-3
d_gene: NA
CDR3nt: TGTGCCAGAAGCTTTAGGAGGGCTTATTATCAGCCCCAGCATTTT
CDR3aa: CARSFRRAYYQPQHF

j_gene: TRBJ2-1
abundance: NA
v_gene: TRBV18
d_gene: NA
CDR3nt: TGTGCCAGCTCACCAAAGGCGGGACTCGACTACAATGAGCAGTTCTTC
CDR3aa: CASSPKAGLDYNEQFF

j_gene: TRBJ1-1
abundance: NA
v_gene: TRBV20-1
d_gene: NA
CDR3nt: TGCAGTGCTAGTAGACGGGATGAAGCTTTCTTT
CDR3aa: CSASRRDEAFF

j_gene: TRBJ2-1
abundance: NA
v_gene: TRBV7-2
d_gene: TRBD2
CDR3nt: TGTGCCAGCAGCACGGGGGGGGCGTTCTACAATGAGCAGTTCTTC
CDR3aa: CASSTGGAFYNEQFF

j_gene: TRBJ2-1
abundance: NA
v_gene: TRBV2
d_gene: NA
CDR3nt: TGTGCCAGCAGGGGCGACGTGTCCTCGTACAATGAGCAGTTCTTC
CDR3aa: CASRGDVSSYNEQFF

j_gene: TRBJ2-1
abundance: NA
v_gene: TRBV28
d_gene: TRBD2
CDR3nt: TGTGCCAGCGACGGGACTAGCGGGGGGGCGAACCATGAGCAGTTCTTC
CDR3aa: CASDGTSGGANHEQFF

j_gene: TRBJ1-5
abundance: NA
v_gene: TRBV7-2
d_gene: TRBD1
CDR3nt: TGTGCCAGCAGCTTAGGGGCAGGGGGGAATCAGCCCCAGCATTTT
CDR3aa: CASSLGAGGNQPQHF

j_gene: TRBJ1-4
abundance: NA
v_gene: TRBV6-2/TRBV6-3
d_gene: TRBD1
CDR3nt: TGTGCCAGCAGTCGGACAGGGATTTTTGAAAAACTGTTTTTT
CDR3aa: CASSRTGIFEKLFF

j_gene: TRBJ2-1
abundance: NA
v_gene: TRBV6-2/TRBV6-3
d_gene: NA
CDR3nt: TGTGCCAGCAGCCCCTACGGCCCCACTAGCCATGAGCAGTTCTTC
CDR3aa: CASSPYGPTSHEQFF

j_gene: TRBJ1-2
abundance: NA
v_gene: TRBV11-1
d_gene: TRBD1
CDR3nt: TGTGCCAGCAGCCAAGACAGGGGGTCTGGCTACACCTTC
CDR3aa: CASSQDRGSGYTF

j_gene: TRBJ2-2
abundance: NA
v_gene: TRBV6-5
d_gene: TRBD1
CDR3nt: TGTGCCAGCACACGAACAGGGGGTCGGACCGGGGAGCTGTTTTTT
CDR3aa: CASTRTGGRTGELFF

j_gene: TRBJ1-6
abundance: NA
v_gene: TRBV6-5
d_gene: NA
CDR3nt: TGTGCCAGCAGCAGGGCAGGGGTAATAAATTCACCCCTCCACTTT
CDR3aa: CASSRAGVINSPLHF

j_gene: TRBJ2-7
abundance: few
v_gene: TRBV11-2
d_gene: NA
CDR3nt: TGTGCCAGCAGCTTAGTCAGGTACGAGCAGTACTTC
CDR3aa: CASSLVRYEQYF

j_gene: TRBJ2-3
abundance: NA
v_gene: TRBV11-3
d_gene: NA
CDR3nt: TGTGCCAGCAGCCTAGGGACTGGTTCAGATACGCAGTATTTT
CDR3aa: CASSLGTGSDTQYF